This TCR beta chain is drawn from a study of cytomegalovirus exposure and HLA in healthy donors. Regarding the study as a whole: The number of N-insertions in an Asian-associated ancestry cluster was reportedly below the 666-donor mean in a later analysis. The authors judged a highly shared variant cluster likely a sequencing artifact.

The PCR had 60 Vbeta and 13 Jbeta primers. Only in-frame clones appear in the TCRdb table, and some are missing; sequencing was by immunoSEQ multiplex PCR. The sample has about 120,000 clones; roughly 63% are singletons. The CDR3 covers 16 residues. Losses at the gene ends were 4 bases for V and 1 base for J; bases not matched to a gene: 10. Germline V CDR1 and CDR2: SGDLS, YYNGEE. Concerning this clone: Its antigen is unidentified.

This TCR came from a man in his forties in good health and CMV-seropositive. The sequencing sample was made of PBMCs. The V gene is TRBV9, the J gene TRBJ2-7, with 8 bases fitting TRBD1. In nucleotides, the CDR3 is TGTGCCAGCAGCATAACGGACAGGGTCTCGTCCTACGAGCAGTACTTC. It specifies CASSITDRVSSYEQYF.